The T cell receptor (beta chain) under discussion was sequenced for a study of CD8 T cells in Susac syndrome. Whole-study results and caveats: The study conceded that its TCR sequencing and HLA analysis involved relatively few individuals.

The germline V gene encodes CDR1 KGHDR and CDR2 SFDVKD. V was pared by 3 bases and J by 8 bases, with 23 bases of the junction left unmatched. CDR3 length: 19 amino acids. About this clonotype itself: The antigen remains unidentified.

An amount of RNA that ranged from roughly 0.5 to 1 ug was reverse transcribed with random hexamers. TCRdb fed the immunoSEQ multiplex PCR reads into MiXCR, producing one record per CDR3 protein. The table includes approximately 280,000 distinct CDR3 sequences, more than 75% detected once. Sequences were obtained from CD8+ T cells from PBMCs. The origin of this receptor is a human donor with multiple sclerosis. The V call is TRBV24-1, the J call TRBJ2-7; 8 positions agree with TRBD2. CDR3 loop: CATSDGSLKRGAGEEKQYF. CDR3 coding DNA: TGTGCCACCAGTGATGGGTCTCTGAAGCGGGGAGCGGGAGAGGAAAAGCAGTACTTC.